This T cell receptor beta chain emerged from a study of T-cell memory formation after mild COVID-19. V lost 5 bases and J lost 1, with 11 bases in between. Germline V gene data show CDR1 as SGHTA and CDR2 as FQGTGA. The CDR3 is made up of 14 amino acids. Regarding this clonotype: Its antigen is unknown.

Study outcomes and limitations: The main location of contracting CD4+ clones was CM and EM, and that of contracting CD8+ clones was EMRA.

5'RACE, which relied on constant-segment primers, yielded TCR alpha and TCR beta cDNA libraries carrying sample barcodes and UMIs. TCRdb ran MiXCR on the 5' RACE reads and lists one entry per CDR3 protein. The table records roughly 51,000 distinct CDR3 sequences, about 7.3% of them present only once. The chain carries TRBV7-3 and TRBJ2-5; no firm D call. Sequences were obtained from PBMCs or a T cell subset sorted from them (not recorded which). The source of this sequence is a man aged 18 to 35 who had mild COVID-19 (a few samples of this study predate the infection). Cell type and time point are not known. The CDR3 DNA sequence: TGTGCCAGCAGCCGGGTAGGCAGCCAAGAGACCCAGTACTTC. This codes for CASSRVGSQETQYF.